The 30 T cell receptor beta chains below all came from one sample that was sequenced in a study of blood T cell repertoires in COVID-19. The data were produced by immunoSEQ multiplex PCR, yet TCRdb's version contains in-frame clones alone and is incomplete. The repertoire holds some 130,000 clones, with approximately 84% as singletons. What was sequenced was peripheral blood. Every receptor here comes from a woman in her twenties or thirties who had recovered from COVID-19.

This clone was counted a few times. The rearrangement joins TRBV28 to TRBJ2-7, with TRBD2 identical over 7 bases. The CDR3 length is 13 residues. The germline V gene encodes CDR1 MDHEN and CDR2 SYDVKM. J was trimmed by 10 bases and V by 3 bases; bases with no gene match: 9. CDR3 in amino acids: CASSFRGRGKQYF. Written as DNA, the CDR3 is TGTGCCAGCAGTTTCCGGGGGAGGGGAAAACAGTACTTC.

The gene calls are TRBV2 and TRBJ2-7, with D maybe TRBD2 (5 bases). Germline assignment: CDR1 SNHLY and CDR2 FYNNEI. V dropped 6 bases and J dropped 7 bases, with 10 bases sitting between them. The CDR3 is 11 amino acids. The DNA for the CDR3 is TGTGCCAGCAGACAGCGGAGAGAGCAGTACTTC. Residues: CASRQRREQYF.

The chain combines TRBV2 with TRBJ1-5; TRBD1 matches 8 bases. The CDR3 loop spans 15 amino acids. The germline V gene has CDR1 SNHLY and CDR2 FYNNEI. Losses at the gene ends were 6 bases for V and 6 bases for J; bases not matched to a gene: 10. CDR3 residues: CASSRDRGSAQPQHF. DNA of the CDR3: TGTGCCAGCAGCCGAGACAGGGGCTCTGCTCAGCCCCAGCATTTT.

The chain joins TRBV18 to TRBJ2-5; 12 bases line up with TRBD2. The ends lost 5 bases at V and 2 bases at J; junction bases unmatched: 9. The CDR3 has 17 residues. Germline CDR1 KGHSH, CDR2 LQKENI. The CDR3 is CASSSLRTSGVQETQYF. The CDR3 bases are TGTGCCAGCTCATCACTCCGGACTAGCGGGGTTCAAGAGACCCAGTACTTC. The variable domain in full, completed from reference TRBV18 and TRBJ2-5, reads NAGVMQNPRHLVRRRGQEARLRCSPMKGHSHVYWYRQLPEEGLKFMVYLQKENIIDESGMPKERFSAEFPKEGPSILRIQQVVRGDSAAYFCASSSLRTSGVQETQYFGPGTRLLVL.

The chain is built from TRBV13 and TRBJ1-2, with TRBD1 identical over 9 bases. From germline, CDR1 is PRHDT and CDR2 FYEKMQ (reference sequence). The CDR3 consists of 14 residues. Trimming cost V 5 bases and J 4 bases; bases outside gene matches: 5. CDR3 region: CASSPDRGPYGYTF. For the CDR3, the DNA is TGTGCCAGCAGCCCGGACAGGGGTCCCTATGGCTACACCTTC.

The chain recombines TRBV5-1 with TRBJ2-5; TRBD2 agrees at 9 bases. After removal of 4 bases from V and 5 bases from J, the junction contained 12 bases not matched to a gene. Germline V gives CDR1 SGHRS, CDR2 YFSETQ. The CDR3 loop spans 16 amino acids. The DNA of the CDR3 is TGCGCCAGCAGCCTCGCAAGTAGCGGGAGTTGGGAGACCCAGTACTTC. It yields the protein CASSLASSGSWETQYF.

The gene calls are TRBV19 and TRBJ1-5; 7 bases align to TRBD1. The V segment lost 5 bases and the J segment 7 bases; nucleotides outside the gene matches: 11. The CDR3 totals 15 residues. The V gene's germline CDR1 is LNHDA and CDR2 SQIVND (reference sequence). The CDR3, as DNA: TGTGCCAGTAGTCTGCGAGAGGGGGCGAGCCAGCCCCAGCATTTT. This gives the protein CASSLREGASQPQHF.

The chain combines TRBV19 with TRBJ2-7; a possible D gene is TRBD1 (7 bases). V was pared by 2 bases and J by 4 bases, with 18 bases between. This CDR3 has 16 amino acids. Per germline, CDR1 LNHDA and CDR2 SQIVND (reference sequence). The CDR3 region has the DNA TGTGCCAGTAGTATACCCTCAGGGGGAGGCGCGTACGAGCAGTACTTC. The encoded protein is CASSIPSGGGAYEQYF.

The chain is built from TRBV5-8 and TRBJ1-2; no clear D gene. CDR1 is SGHTS and CDR2 is YDEGEE in the germline V gene. V was trimmed by 6 bases and J by 2 bases, leaving 23 bases between them. The CDR3 has 17 amino acids. CDR3 in DNA: TGTGCCAGCATCCTTCGGCGGGCGAACGGTTACAACTATGGCTACACCTTC. It yields the protein CASILRRANGYNYGYTF.

In this sample, this clone turned up once. The chain employs TRBV15 and TRBJ2-1; tentative D call: TRBD2 (5 bases). CDR1 is LNHNV, CDR2 YYDKDF, per germline (reference sequence). This CDR3 is 16 amino acids long. V was trimmed by 0 bases and J by 5 bases, leaving 14 bases between them. The chain's CDR3 is CATSRDHSDLDNEQFF. CDR3 DNA sequence: TGTGCCACCAGCAGAGATCATAGCGATCTCGACAATGAGCAGTTCTTC.

The chain uses TRBV20-1 and TRBJ1-1; 9 bases are a match to TRBD1. This CDR3 comprises 15 residues. Germline CDR1 DFQATT, CDR2 SNEGSKA (reference sequence). Trimming at V came to 3 bases and at J to 6 bases, leaving 11 bases not matched to a gene. The CDR3 bases are TGCAGTGCTAGTGATCCGGGACAGGGTCTTTCTGAAGCTTTCTTT. It specifies CSASDPGQGLSEAFF.

In this sample, this clone turned up once. The junction departs from germline at one end; a sequencing error may be responsible. The V gene is TRBV7-7, the J gene TRBJ2-1; 12 nucleotides line up with TRBD2. This CDR3 has 16 amino acids. Germline V gives CDR1 SSHAT, CDR2 FNYEAQ (reference sequence). This CDR3 is CASSRSSGGAYNEQFF. DNA of the CDR3: TGTGCTAGCAGCCGATCTAGCGGGGGGGCCTACAATGAGCAGTTCTTC.

By frequency in the sample, this clone is medium-sized. The chain joins TRBV15 to TRBJ1-3, with a tentative D call TRBD1 (6 bases). The V gene lost 6 bases and the J gene lost 0 bases, with 15 bases spanning the gap. This CDR3 contains 16 residues. Germline CDR1 reads LNHNV; CDR2 reads YYDKDF (reference sequence). In DNA form, the CDR3 reads TGTGCCACCAGTGGACAGTCGCCTCGCTCTGGAAACACCATATATTTT. Protein sequence: CATSGQSPRSGNTIYF.

The chain links TRBV5-4 to TRBJ1-1; no clear D. Trimming pared 3 bases from V and 6 bases from J, leaving 9 bases between. The germline gives CDR1 SGHNT, CDR2 YYREEE (reference sequence). This CDR3 has 12 residues. CDR3 sequence: CASSSSSSEAFF. The DNA for the CDR3 is TGTGCCAGCAGCTCGTCCTCCTCTGAAGCTTTCTTT.

The chain combines TRBV7-3 with TRBJ2-3; 7 bases are shared with TRBD2. Trimming cost V 3 bases and J 2 bases; bases outside gene matches: 2. The CDR3 has 14 residues. CDR1 and CDR2 from the germline V gene are SGHTA and FQGTGA. The CDR3 reads CASSFRGDTDTQYF. CDR3 coding DNA: TGTGCCAGCAGCTTCCGGGGGGACACAGATACGCAGTATTTT.

V usage is TRBV15 and J usage is TRBJ2-3; 8 bases align to TRBD2. The length of the CDR3 is 16 residues. Losses at the gene ends were 5 bases for V and 4 bases for J; bases not matched to a gene: 11. Germline V gene lookup returns CDR1 LNHNV and CDR2 YYDKDF (reference sequence). CDR3 DNA: TGTGCCACCAGCCGTATTTTGGCGGGGGGATCAGATACGCAGTATTTT. Translating gives CATSRILAGGSDTQYF.

This chain connects TRBV19 to TRBJ1-1, with 8 bases matching TRBD1. CDR3 length: 15 residues. V was pared by 1 base and J by 4 bases, with 5 bases of the junction left unmatched. Germline-derived CDR1 and CDR2 are LNHDA and SQIVND (reference sequence). The CDR3 bases are TGTGCCAGTAGTATAGCAGGGGGCGCTGGCACTGAAGCTTTCTTT. Translating gives CASSIAGGAGTEAFF.

The rearrangement links TRBV11-2 to TRBJ2-5, with 13 bases matching TRBD2. V dropped 3 bases and J dropped 2; count of bases not matched to a gene: 6. CDR1 is SGHAT, CDR2 FQNNGV, per germline. This CDR3 is built from 17 residues. The DNA for the CDR3 is TGTGCCAGCAGCTTTAGTTCGGGACTAGCGGGACAAGAGACCCAGTACTTC. It encodes CASSFSSGLAGQETQYF.

This chain links TRBV11-2 with TRBJ1-1; no clear D. The CDR3 runs to 14 residues. Trimming took 5 bases from V and 3 from J, leaving 13 bases between them. From germline, CDR1 is SGHAT and CDR2 FQNNGV. CDR3 nucleotides: TGTGCCAGCAGCGTCACCCCCAGCGACACTGAAGCTTTCTTT. It is translated as CASSVTPSDTEAFF.

This clone has just a few counts. The chain couples TRBV12-5 to TRBJ1-1; no firm D call. There are 15 residues in the CDR3. Per germline, CDR1 LGHNT and CDR2 FRNRAP. Trimming stripped 4 bases from V and 1 base from J, with 13 bases between. In DNA, the CDR3 is TGTGCTAGTGGTTGGGGAGGGAGTCGGAACACTGAAGCTTTCTTT. Protein product: CASGWGGSRNTEAFF.

The chain joins TRBV10-2 to TRBJ2-1; D uncertain. CDR3 size: 13 residues. Deletions cut 8 bases from V and 9 bases from J, with 17 bases between. In germline, CDR1 is WSHSY, CDR2 SAAADI. The CDR3 reads CASSELAVTEQFF. In DNA, the CDR3 is TGCGCCAGCTCAGAGTTAGCCGTGACTGAGCAGTTCTTC.

The chain has TRBV11-2 and TRBJ2-7; 7 bases are shared with TRBD2. The J segment lost 3 bases and the V segment lost 3 bases, leaving 2 bases of the junction unmatched. This CDR3 is built from 13 residues. CDR1 and CDR2 from the germline V gene are SGHAT and FQNNGV. The CDR3 DNA reads TGTGCCAGCAGCTTTACGGGGGGCTACGAGCAGTACTTC. Protein product: CASSFTGGYEQYF.

V and J are TRBV19 and TRBJ2-6; perhaps TRBD2 as D (6 bases). The germline V gene has CDR1 LNHDA and CDR2 SQIVND (reference sequence). The CDR3 is 19 residues long. Trimming shortened V by 8 bases and J by 2 bases, and 25 bases separated the two germline ends. CDR3 sequence reads: CASSRVAVGYAPGANVLTF. CDR3 nucleotides: TGTGCCAGTTCTCGAGTAGCGGTTGGGTATGCGCCTGGGGCCAACGTCCTGACTTTC.

The genes are TRBV29-1 and TRBJ2-1, with TRBD2 identical over 7 bases. The CDR3 loop spans 17 amino acids. CDR1 SQVTM and CDR2 ANQGSEA come from the germline V gene. The junction had 11 bases not matched to a gene; V was cut back by 1 base and J by 2 bases. Written as DNA, the CDR3 is TGCAGCGTTGAAGGTTCGGGAGCGGGGACGCCCTACAATGAGCAGTTCTTC. It is translated as CSVEGSGAGTPYNEQFF.

The V call is TRBV14, the J call TRBJ2-1, with D unclear. Germline lookup yields CDR1 SGHDN and CDR2 FVKESK. The CDR3 extends over 12 amino acids. The V end was cut by 1 base, the J end by 11 bases, with 9 bases between. The CDR3 here is CASSQVLSKQFF. The CDR3 DNA reads TGTGCCAGCAGCCAAGTATTGAGCAAGCAGTTCTTC.

J is TRBJ1-2 and V is TRBV4-1, with D perhaps TRBD1 (6 bases). There are 13 residues in the CDR3. The V end was cut by 4 bases, the J end by 6 bases, with 12 bases between. From germline, CDR1 is MGHRA and CDR2 YSYEKL. The CDR3 region has the DNA TGCGCCAGCAGCCGCTGGGAGGGGGATGGCTACACCTTC. Protein sequence: CASSRWEGDGYTF.

The rearrangement links TRBV5-1 to TRBJ1-2, with no clear D. The germline CDR1 and CDR2 sequences are SGHRS and YFSETQ. Trimming took off 0 bases at V and 0 bases at J, with 15 bases between the two ends. The CDR3 contains 17 residues. The CDR3 coding sequence is TGCGCCAGCAGCTTGGGCGGTGCCGCCCGACCTAACTATGGCTACACCTTC. Protein product: CASSLGGAARPNYGYTF.

This sequence joins TRBV15 and TRBJ2-2; 7 bases fit TRBD2. Germline CDR1 and CDR2: LNHNV and YYDKDF (reference sequence). V lost 0 bases, J lost 7 bases, and 11 bases stayed unmatched. This CDR3 spans 17 amino acids. CDR3 in amino acids: CATSRDGTGGGNGELFF. DNA for the CDR3: TGTGCCACCAGCAGAGATGGGACGGGGGGTGGAAACGGGGAGCTGTTTTTT.

V usage is TRBV9 and J usage is TRBJ1-3; no clear D. CDR1 is SGDLS, CDR2 YYNGEE, per germline. V was cut by 0 bases and J by 1 base, with 11 bases left in between. CDR3 length equals 16 residues. In DNA, the CDR3 is TGTGCCAGCAGCGTAGAACCGGGAACTTCTGGAAACACCATATATTTT. Translated: CASSVEPGTSGNTIYF.

This chain links TRBV10-3 with TRBJ2-3, with TRBD2 as a possible D gene (7 bases). The CDR3 runs 16 residues. With 0 bases removed from V and 2 bases from J, the gap between germline ends came to 12 bases. Germline values: CDR1 ENHRY, CDR2 SYGVKD. The CDR3 sequence: CAISESLGGHTDTQYF. CDR3 in DNA: TGTGCCATCAGTGAGTCGTTGGGGGGGCACACAGATACGCAGTATTTT.